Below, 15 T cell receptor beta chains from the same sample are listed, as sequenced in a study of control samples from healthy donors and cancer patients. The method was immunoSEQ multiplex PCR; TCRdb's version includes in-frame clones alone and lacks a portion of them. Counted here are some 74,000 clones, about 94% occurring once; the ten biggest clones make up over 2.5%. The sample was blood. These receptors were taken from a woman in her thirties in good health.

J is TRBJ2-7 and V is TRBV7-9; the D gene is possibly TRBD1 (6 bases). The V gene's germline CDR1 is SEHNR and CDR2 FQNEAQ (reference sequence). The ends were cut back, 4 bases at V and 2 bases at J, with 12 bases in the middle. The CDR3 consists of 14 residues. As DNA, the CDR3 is TGTGCCAGCAGCTCCCCAAGGGGGACCTACGAGCAGTACTTC. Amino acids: CASSSPRGTYEQYF. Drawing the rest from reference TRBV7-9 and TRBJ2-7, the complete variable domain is DTGVSQNPRHKITKRGQNVTFRCDPISEHNRLYWYRQTLGQGPEFLTYFQNEAQLEKSRLLSDRFSAERPKGSFSTLEIQRTEQGDSAMYLCASSSPRGTYEQYFGPGTRLTVT.

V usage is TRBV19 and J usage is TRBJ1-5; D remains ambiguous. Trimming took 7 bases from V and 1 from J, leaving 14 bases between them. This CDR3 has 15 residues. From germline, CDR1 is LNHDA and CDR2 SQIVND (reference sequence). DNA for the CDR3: TGTGCCAGTACCGCCCAAGGGAGGAGCAATCAGCCCCAGCATTTT. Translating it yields CASTAQGRSNQPQHF.

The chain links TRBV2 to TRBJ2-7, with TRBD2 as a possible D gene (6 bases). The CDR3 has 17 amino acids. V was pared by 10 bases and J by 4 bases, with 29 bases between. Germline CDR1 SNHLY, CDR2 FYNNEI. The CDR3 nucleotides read TGTGCCATCATAGAACCAAACGGTAGGGGAGGAGTGTACGAGCAGTACTTC. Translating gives CAIIEPNGRGGVYEQYF.

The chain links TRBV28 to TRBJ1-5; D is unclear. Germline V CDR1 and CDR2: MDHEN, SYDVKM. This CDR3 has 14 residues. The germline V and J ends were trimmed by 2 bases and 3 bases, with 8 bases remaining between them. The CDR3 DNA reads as TGTGCCAGCAGTTTACGACTCAACAATCAGCCCCAGCATTTT. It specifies CASSLRLNNQPQHF.

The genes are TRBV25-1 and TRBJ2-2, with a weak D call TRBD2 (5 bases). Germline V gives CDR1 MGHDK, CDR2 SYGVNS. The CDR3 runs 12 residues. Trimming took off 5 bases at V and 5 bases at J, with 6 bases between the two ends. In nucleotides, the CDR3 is TGTGCCAGCAGTCGCGGGACCGGGGAGCTGTTTTTT. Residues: CASSRGTGELFF.

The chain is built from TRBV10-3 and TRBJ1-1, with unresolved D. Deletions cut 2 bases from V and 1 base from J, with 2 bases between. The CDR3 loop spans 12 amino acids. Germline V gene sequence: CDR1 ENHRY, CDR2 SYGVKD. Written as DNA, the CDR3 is TGTGCCATCAGTGAGGGGAACACTGAAGCTTTCTTT. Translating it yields CAISEGNTEAFF.

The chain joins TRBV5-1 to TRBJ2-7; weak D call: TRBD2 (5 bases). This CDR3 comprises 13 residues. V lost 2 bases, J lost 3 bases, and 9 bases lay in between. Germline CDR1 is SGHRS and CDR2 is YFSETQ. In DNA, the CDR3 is TGCGCCAGCAGCTTTGAAGGGAGCTACGAGCAGTACTTC. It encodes CASSFEGSYEQYF.

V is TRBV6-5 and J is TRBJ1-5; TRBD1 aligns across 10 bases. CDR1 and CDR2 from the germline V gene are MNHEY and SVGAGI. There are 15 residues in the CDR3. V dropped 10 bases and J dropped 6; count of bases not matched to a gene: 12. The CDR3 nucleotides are TGTGCCACGGACAGGGGGTGGAGGGAAGCTCAGCCCCAGCATTTT. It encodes CATDRGWREAQPQHF.

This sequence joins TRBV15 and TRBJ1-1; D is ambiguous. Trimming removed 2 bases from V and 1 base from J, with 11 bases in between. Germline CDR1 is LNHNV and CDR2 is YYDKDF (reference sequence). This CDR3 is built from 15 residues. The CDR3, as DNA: TGTGCCACCAGCAGATACTCTGACGGGAACACTGAAGCTTTCTTT. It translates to CATSRYSDGNTEAFF.

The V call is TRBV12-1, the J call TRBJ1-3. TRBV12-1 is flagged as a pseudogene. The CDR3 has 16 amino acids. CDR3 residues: CASSSRGGGSGNTIYF. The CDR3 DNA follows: TGTGCCAGCAGCTCACGGGGTGGGGGCTCTGGAAACACCATATATTTT.

CDR3 in amino acids: CASSPVGGPNTEAFF. CDR3 coding DNA: TGCGCCAGCAGCCCCGTGGGGGGGCCGAACACTGAAGCTTTCTTT. The genes are TRBV4-1 and TRBJ1-1; tentatively, D is TRBD1 (6 bases). V lost 4 bases and J 1 base, leaving 13 bases between the germline ends. The CDR3 contains 15 residues. The V gene's germline CDR1 is MGHRA and CDR2 YSYEKL.

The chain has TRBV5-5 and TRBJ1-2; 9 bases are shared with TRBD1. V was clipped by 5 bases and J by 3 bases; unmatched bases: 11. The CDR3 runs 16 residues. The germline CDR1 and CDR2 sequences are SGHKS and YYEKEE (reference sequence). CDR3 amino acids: CASRATQGADYYGYTF. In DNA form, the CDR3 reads TGTGCCAGCAGAGCTACACAGGGGGCTGATTACTATGGCTACACCTTC.

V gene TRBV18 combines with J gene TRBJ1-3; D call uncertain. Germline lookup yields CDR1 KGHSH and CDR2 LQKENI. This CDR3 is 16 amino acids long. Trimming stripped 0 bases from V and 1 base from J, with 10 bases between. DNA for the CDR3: TGTGCCAGCTCACCACCGTTAGGAGATTCTGGAAACACCATATATTTT. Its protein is CASSPPLGDSGNTIYF. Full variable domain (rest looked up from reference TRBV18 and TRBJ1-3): NAGVMQNPRHLVRRRGQEARLRCSPMKGHSHVYWYRQLPEEGLKFMVYLQKENIIDESGMPKERFSAEFPKEGPSILRIQQVVRGDSAAYFCASSPPLGDSGNTIYFGEGSWLTVV.

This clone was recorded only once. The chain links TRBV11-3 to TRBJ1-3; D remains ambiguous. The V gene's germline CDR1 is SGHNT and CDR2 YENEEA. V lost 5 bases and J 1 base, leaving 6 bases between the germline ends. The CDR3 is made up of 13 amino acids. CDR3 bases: TGTGCCAGCAGCGTAGGGTCTGGAAACACCATATATTTT. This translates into CASSVGSGNTIYF.

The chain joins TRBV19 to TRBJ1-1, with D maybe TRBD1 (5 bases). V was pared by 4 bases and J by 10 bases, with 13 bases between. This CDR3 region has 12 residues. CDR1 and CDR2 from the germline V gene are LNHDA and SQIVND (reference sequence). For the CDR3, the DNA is TGTGCCAGTAGTACCTCGATTCAGGGAGCTTTCTTT. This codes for CASSTSIQGAFF.